The next 2 T cell receptor beta chains were all read from a single sample in a study of blood T cell repertoires in COVID-19. The repertoire was sequenced with immunoSEQ multiplex PCR; TCRdb's copy has only in-frame clones and lacks some. Found here are some 41,000 clones, 80% to 90% of them singletons; the top ten hold more than 5%. The source material was peripheral blood. The receptors derive from a man aged 40-49 years with active COVID-19.

This sequence joins TRBV7-3 and TRBJ2-3; D remains ambiguous. Trimming took off 1 base at V and 1 base at J, with 6 bases between the two ends. This CDR3 spans 14 amino acids. Germline CDR1 and CDR2: SGHTA and FQGTGA. The CDR3 nucleotides read TGTGCCAGCAGCTTAATTGGAGGCACAGATACGCAGTATTTT. Translation gives CASSLIGGTDTQYF.

This clone has a handful of counts. The J gene is TRBJ2-7, the V gene TRBV7-8; D possibly corresponds to TRBD2 (5 bases). The V gene lost 2 bases and the J gene lost 0 bases, with 11 bases spanning the gap. The CDR3 spans 15 residues. The germline CDR1 and CDR2 sequences are SGHVS and FQNEAQ. The CDR3 loop is CASSLRTESSYEQYF. In DNA form, the CDR3 reads TGTGCCAGCAGCTTAAGGACTGAGAGCTCCTACGAGCAGTACTTC.